This TCR beta chain was profiled in a study of cytomegalovirus exposure and HLA in healthy donors. The method was immunoSEQ multiplex PCR; TCRdb's version includes in-frame clones alone and lacks a portion of them. Found here are approximately 150,000 clones, roughly 90% of them singletons; the top ten hold about 0.65%. Material: PBMCs. The origin of this receptor is a man aged 18 to 29 in good health and CMV-seronegative.

The CDR3 loop is CASSLRLTEDYGYTF. The CDR3 DNA reads TGTGCCAGCAGCTTAAGATTGACGGAGGACTATGGCTACACCTTC. The chain employs TRBV7-8 and TRBJ1-2, with unresolved D. V was clipped by 2 bases and J by 3 bases, with 13 bases between them. Per germline, CDR1 SGHVS and CDR2 FQNEAQ. There are 15 residues in the CDR3. Using reference TRBV7-8 and TRBJ1-2 for the parts outside the CDR3, the full variable domain is GAGVSQSPRYKVAKRGQDVALRCDPISGHVSLFWYQQALGQGPEFLTYFQNEAQLDKSGLPSDRFFAERPEGSVSTLKIQRTQQEDSAVYLCASSLRLTEDYGYTFGSGTRLTVV.